Listed here are 26 T cell receptor beta chains from one sample, sequenced in a study of blood T cell repertoires in COVID-19. Repertoires were generated with immunoSEQ multiplex PCR, while TCRdb's copy carries only in-frame clones and drops some. The table lists over 130,000 clones, around three quarters of them singletons. The source material was peripheral blood. The source is a man aged 50 to 60 with acute or convalescent COVID-19.

The chain is built from TRBV5-8 and TRBJ1-6; D remains ambiguous. Trimming removed 0 bases from V and 10 bases from J, with 8 bases in between. There are 13 residues in the CDR3. Germline CDR1 is SGHTS and CDR2 is YDEGEE. In DNA, the CDR3 is TGTGCCAGCAGCTTGGACGGGAGCTCACCCCTCCACTTT. This encodes CASSLDGSSPLHF.

The rearrangement joins TRBV10-3 to TRBJ1-6, with TRBD1 matching 8 bases. The junction had 2 bases not matched to a gene; V was cut back by 2 bases and J by 5 bases. Germline V lookup: CDR1 ENHRY, CDR2 SYGVKD. This CDR3 spans 15 amino acids. CDR3 residues: CAISEGDRNNSPLHF. The CDR3 DNA sequence: TGTGCCATCAGTGAGGGGGACAGGAATAATTCACCCCTCCACTTT.

This rearrangement joins TRBV19 to TRBJ1-5; possibly TRBD1 for D (5 bases). Trimming shortened V by 1 base and J by 3 bases, and 13 bases separated the two germline ends. Germline V gene lookup returns CDR1 LNHDA and CDR2 SQIVND (reference sequence). CDR3 length equals 16 residues. The CDR3 loop is CASSIAGGGLNQPQHF. The DNA of the CDR3 is TGTGCCAGTAGTATAGCTGGGGGGGGACTCAATCAGCCCCAGCATTTT.

The CDR3 protein is CASSSRQANSYEQYF. DNA of the CDR3: TGTGCCAGCAGCTCTCGTCAGGCGAACTCCTACGAGCAGTACTTC. The chain is built from TRBV5-4 and TRBJ2-7; no definite D call. Germline V gene lookup returns CDR1 SGHNT and CDR2 YYREEE (reference sequence). V gave up 3 bases and J gave up 0 bases, with 13 bases separating them. The CDR3 runs 15 residues.

This chain links TRBV27 with TRBJ1-6; unclear D gene. The V end was cut by 5 bases, the J end by 0 bases, with 11 bases between. Germline CDR1 and CDR2: MNHEY and SMNVEV (reference sequence). The CDR3 is 16 residues long. The CDR3 spells CASSASQSSYNSPLHF. The CDR3 region has the DNA TGTGCCAGCAGTGCCTCACAGAGCTCCTATAATTCACCCCTCCACTTT.

This chain links TRBV9 with TRBJ1-4; a possible D gene is TRBD1 (6 bases). V was cut by 4 bases and J by 8 bases, with 18 bases left in between. There are 15 residues in the CDR3. Germline CDR1 is SGDLS and CDR2 is YYNGEE. CDR3: CASSPGISGEEKLFF. Written as DNA, the CDR3 is TGTGCCAGCAGCCCAGGGATATCAGGGGAGGAAAAACTGTTTTTT.

The chain combines TRBV10-3 with TRBJ2-3; perhaps TRBD1 as D (5 bases). This CDR3 spans 12 amino acids. Trimming shortened V by 7 bases and J by 6 bases, and 11 bases separated the two germline ends. CDR1 is ENHRY and CDR2 is SYGVKD in the germline V gene. The CDR3 sequence is CAITTGKDTQYF. In DNA form, the CDR3 reads TGTGCCATCACAACAGGAAAGGATACGCAGTATTTT.

V is TRBV6-5 and J is TRBJ2-7; the match to TRBD1 covers 7 bases. This CDR3 spans 14 amino acids. Germline V gives CDR1 MNHEY, CDR2 SVGAGI. V gave up 6 bases and J gave up 2 bases; unmatched junction bases: 7. The CDR3 sequence: CASSWDSGTYEQYV. Written as DNA, the CDR3 is TGTGCCAGCAGCTGGGACAGTGGGACCTACGAGCAGTACGTC.

V usage is TRBV4-1 and J usage is TRBJ1-1; D remains ambiguous. V lost 1 base and J 4 bases, leaving 10 bases between the germline ends. CDR1 MGHRA and CDR2 YSYEKL come from the germline V gene. This CDR3 contains 14 residues. CDR3 DNA: TGCGCCAGCAGCCAAGGCCCCCACGGCACTGAAGCTTTCTTT. Protein product: CASSQGPHGTEAFF.

The chain recombines TRBV30 with TRBJ1-2, with TRBD1 matching over 10 bases. This CDR3 has 17 amino acids. The germline CDR1 and CDR2 sequences are GTSNPN and SVGIG (reference sequence). With 2 bases clipped from V and 3 bases from J, the junction kept 12 bases outside the gene matches. Here the CDR3 DNA reads TGTGCCTGGAGTCCAACGGGACAGGGGCCCACTTACTATGGCTACACCTTC. It is translated as CAWSPTGQGPTYYGYTF.

The rearrangement links TRBV7-8 to TRBJ2-1; D possibly corresponds to TRBD1 (5 bases). Trimming cost V 5 bases and J 1 base, with 15 bases left between them. The CDR3 loop spans 16 amino acids. Germline V gives CDR1 SGHVS, CDR2 FQNEAQ. The CDR3 nucleotides are TGTGCCAGCAGCCCCAGGGTATCTTCGTCCTACAATGAGCAGTTCTTC. It specifies CASSPRVSSSYNEQFF.

The chain carries TRBV18 and TRBJ1-6; 8 bases match TRBD1. Trimming took 5 bases from V and 7 from J; bases not matched to a gene: 10. Per germline, CDR1 KGHSH and CDR2 LQKENI. This CDR3 spans 16 amino acids. This chain's CDR3 is CASSGDRSPPNSPLHF. The DNA of the CDR3 is TGTGCCAGCTCAGGGGACAGGAGTCCACCGAATTCACCCCTCCACTTT.

The genes are TRBV11-2 and TRBJ1-1, with D possibly being TRBD1 (5 bases). CDR1 and CDR2 from the germline V gene are SGHAT and FQNNGV. The V gene lost 2 bases and the J gene lost 0 bases, with 10 bases spanning the gap. The CDR3 is 15 amino acids. CDR3 nucleotide sequence: TGTGCCAGCAGCTTAATGTGGGGCATGAACACTGAAGCTTTCTTT. Protein: CASSLMWGMNTEAFF.

The chain joins TRBV6-5 to TRBJ2-1, with 8 bases matching TRBD1. The CDR3 is 13 residues long. V was pared by 7 bases and J by 8 bases, with 7 bases of the junction left unmatched. CDR1 MNHEY and CDR2 SVGAGI come from the germline V gene. The CDR3 is CASTRTGWDEQFF. The CDR3, as DNA: TGTGCCAGCACTCGGACAGGGTGGGATGAGCAGTTCTTC.

This chain uses TRBV30 with TRBJ2-5; a possible D gene is TRBD2 (6 bases). CDR3 length equals 12 residues. V dropped 0 bases and J dropped 5 bases, with 7 bases sitting between them. Per germline, CDR1 GTSNPN and CDR2 SVGIG (reference sequence). Written as DNA, the CDR3 is TGTGCCTGGAGTGTCCGGGGGGAGACCCAGTACTTC. Protein product: CAWSVRGETQYF.

This clone occurred once. The genes are TRBV18 and TRBJ2-4, with 13 bases that match TRBD2. The germline V gene has CDR1 KGHSH and CDR2 LQKENI. Trimming cost V 1 base and J 0 bases; bases outside gene matches: 3. This CDR3 contains 18 residues. The CDR3 here is CASSPRTSGGVAKNIQYF. CDR3 DNA: TGTGCCAGCTCACCACGCACTAGCGGGGGGGTAGCCAAAAACATTCAGTACTTC.

V and J are TRBV5-1 and TRBJ1-4; 8 nucleotides align to TRBD1. CDR3 length: 14 residues. Germline CDR1 and CDR2: SGHRS and YFSETQ. The junction had 3 bases not matched to a gene; V was cut back by 0 bases and J by 8 bases. The CDR3 protein is CASSLDAGGEKLFF. CDR3 bases: TGCGCCAGCAGCTTGGATGCAGGGGGCGAAAAACTGTTTTTT. Full variable domain (remainder filled in from reference TRBV5-1 and TRBJ1-4): KAGVTQTPRYLIKTRGQQVTLSCSPISGHRSVSWYQQTPGQGLQFLFEYFSETQRNKGNFPGRFSGRQFSNSRSEMNVSTLELGDSALYLCASSLDAGGEKLFFGSGTQLSVL.

Remarks on this clone: Lacking the conserved final phenylalanine or tryptophan, this CDR3 likely reflects a read error. The DNA is left out, because the CDR3 cannot be placed on it with certainty; the CDR3 is given as TCRdb lists it. The CDR3: CASSLGQA. The rearrangement links TRBV11-3 to TRBJ1-6; no check of the table's D call, TRBD1, against the DNA was made. Termini included, the CDR3 measures 8 amino acids. Germline CDR1 reads SGHNT; CDR2 reads YENEEA.

This clone showed up many times. The chain employs TRBV7-6 and TRBJ2-5; 8 bases match TRBD2. Germline V gene data show CDR1 as SGHVS and CDR2 as FNYEAQ. The CDR3 has 14 amino acids. V was clipped by 1 base and J by 6 bases; unmatched bases: 4. CDR3 loop: CASSLGAGAQTQYF. CDR3 sequence (DNA): TGTGCCAGCAGCTTAGGAGCGGGGGCACAGACCCAGTACTTC.

This clone was seen a few times. The rearrangement links TRBV30 to TRBJ1-5, with a tentative D call TRBD1 (5 bases). V dropped 0 bases and J dropped 4 bases, with 13 bases sitting between them. The CDR3 is 15 amino acids. Germline values: CDR1 GTSNPN, CDR2 SVGIG (reference sequence). The CDR3 nucleotides are TGTGCCTGGAGTGTTGGGGCGGGGGGGAATCAGCCCCAGCATTTT. As protein: CAWSVGAGGNQPQHF.

This chain joins TRBV27 and TRBJ2-7; 7 bases are a match to TRBD2. CDR1 is MNHEY, CDR2 SMNVEV, per germline (reference sequence). V shed 6 bases and J 7 bases; nucleotides not matched to a gene: 15. This CDR3 has 15 amino acids. CDR3: CASRESTGRDQEQYV. The CDR3 region has the DNA TGTGCCAGCAGAGAATCTACGGGGAGGGATCAAGAGCAGTACGTC.

The rearrangement uses TRBV4-1 and TRBJ2-2; D is undetermined. Trimming removed 6 bases from V and 0 bases from J, with 14 bases in between. Germline values: CDR1 MGHRA, CDR2 YSYEKL. The CDR3 spans 16 residues. The CDR3 reads CASRSPGLSNTGELFF. The CDR3 DNA follows: TGCGCCAGCAGGTCTCCGGGTCTCTCGAACACCGGGGAGCTGTTTTTT.

The chain employs TRBV30 and TRBJ2-1, with TRBD1 identical over 7 bases. V shed 1 base, J shed 4 bases, and the junction held 4 bases outside the gene matches. The CDR3 length is 14 residues. From germline, CDR1 is GTSNPN and CDR2 SVGIG (reference sequence). CDR3 DNA: TGTGCCTGGAGTGGGGACAGATTTTACAATGAGCAGTTCTTC. This gives the protein CAWSGDRFYNEQFF.

This clone was counted a few times. The CDR3 DNA is TGCGCCAGCAGCCAAGATTCGGGTCGGGCTAACTATGGCTACACCTTC. It yields the protein CASSQDSGRANYGYTF. This sequence joins TRBV4-1 and TRBJ1-2; D is unclear. Trimming took off 0 bases at V and 0 bases at J, with 11 bases between the two ends. CDR3 length equals 16 residues. The germline V gene has CDR1 MGHRA and CDR2 YSYEKL.

The chain joins TRBV27 to TRBJ1-2, with a tentative D call TRBD1 (6 bases). The V gene's germline CDR1 is MNHEY and CDR2 SMNVEV (reference sequence). This CDR3 has 19 amino acids. Between the trimmed V and J ends, which lost 6 bases and 8 bases, there was a span of 34 bases. The CDR3 DNA follows: TGTGCCAGCAGCCTTCACAGGGCCCGAGACGCCATATTTGGTTTGGGCTACACCTTC. Translating it yields CASSLHRARDAIFGLGYTF.

V gene TRBV21-1 combines with J gene TRBJ2-2; the tabulated D call, TRBD2, remains unverified against the DNA. TRBV21-1 is designated a pseudogene. This CDR3 region has 15 residues. CDR3 DNA: TGTGCCAGCAGCATAGACCTAGCGGGTTCCGGGGAGCTGTTTTTT. Translation gives CASSIDLAGSGELFF.